The following is a TCR beta chain sequence with its context. The antigen remains undetermined. Naivety in CD8+ T cells corresponded to a CD45RO-CCR7+CD27+CD95- phenotype. These data originate in a study of CXCR3-negative and CXCR3-positive naive CD8 T cells. The study's findings and limits: Both of the naive subsets showed about the same high diversity, but memory CD8+ cells had much less. More hydrophobic TRB CDR3s occurred in CXCR3-positive than in CXCR3-negative naive cells.

UMI-tagged TRB cDNA libraries were built via 5' RACE. TCRdb re-called the 5' RACE reads and shows each CDR3 protein once, DNA omitted. The data show roughly 140,000 distinct CDR3 sequences, and the top ten clones hold about 0.27%. This clonotype originated in a human donor in good health. Some clones in this sample may be carry-over from other donors' samples. Sequenced material: naive CXCR3+ CD8+ T cells from blood. Subset defined: CD45RO-CCR7+CD27+CD95- naive CD8+ T cells expressing CXCR3 (TNR3+).

The CDR3 sequence is CASSGAGEMYGYTF. This chain connects TRBV27 to TRBJ1-2; TCRdb lists TRBD1, though no DNA is available to test this call. This CDR3 is built from 14 residues. From germline, CDR1 is MNHEY and CDR2 SMNVEV (reference sequence).